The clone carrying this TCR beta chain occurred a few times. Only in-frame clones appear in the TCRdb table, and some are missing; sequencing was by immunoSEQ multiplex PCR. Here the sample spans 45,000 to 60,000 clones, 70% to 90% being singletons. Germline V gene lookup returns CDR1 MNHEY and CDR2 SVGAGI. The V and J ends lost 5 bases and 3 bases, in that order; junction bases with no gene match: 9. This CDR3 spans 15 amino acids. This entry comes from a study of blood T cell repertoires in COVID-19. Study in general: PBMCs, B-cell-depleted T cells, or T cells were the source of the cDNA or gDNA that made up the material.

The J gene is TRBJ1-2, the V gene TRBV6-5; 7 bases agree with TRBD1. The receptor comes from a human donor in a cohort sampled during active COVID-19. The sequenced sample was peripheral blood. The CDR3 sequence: CASSQLQGRYYGYTF. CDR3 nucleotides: TGTGCCAGCAGTCAATTACAGGGGCGCTACTATGGCTACACCTTC.